The 20 T cell receptor beta chains presented below share a single source sample, sequenced in a study of blood T cell repertoires in COVID-19. Generated by immunoSEQ multiplex PCR, the TCRdb table keeps only in-frame clones and is missing some. Among 30,000 or so clones, less than 95% were seen once, and the ten largest hold 1%. The sample was peripheral blood. Receptors were obtained from a man aged 65-85 years with active or convalescent COVID-19.

The CDR3 loop reads CASSLGDISGTGYTF. The CDR3 DNA reads as TGTGCCAGCAGCCTGGGGGACATTTCAGGGACGGGCTACACCTTC. The rearrangement joins TRBV5-5 to TRBJ1-2; tentative D call: TRBD1 (6 bases). Germline V CDR1 and CDR2: SGHKS, YYEKEE (reference sequence). V lost 4 bases and J lost 8, with 21 bases in between. CDR3 length: 15 amino acids.

The V gene is TRBV7-2, the J gene TRBJ2-7; 10 bases agree with TRBD1. Germline V lookup: CDR1 SGHTA, CDR2 FQGNSA. V was pared by 4 bases and J by 10 bases, with 10 bases of the junction left unmatched. This CDR3 is 14 amino acids long. The CDR3 reads CASSSGQGQTIQYF. The CDR3 DNA reads TGTGCCAGCAGCTCGGGACAGGGGCAAACCATCCAGTACTTC.

This clone was counted between two and nine times. DNA of the CDR3: TGTGCCAGTAGTGGGATAGCGGCTCCGGCCAAAAACATTCAGTACTTC. Translated, it gives CASSGIAAPAKNIQYF. V usage is TRBV19 and J usage is TRBJ2-4, with a weak D call TRBD2 (6 bases). The CDR3 has 16 amino acids. Trimming shortened V by 5 bases and J by 1 base, and 15 bases separated the two germline ends. Germline CDR1 LNHDA, CDR2 SQIVND (reference sequence).

The CDR3 protein is CASSLDRHGRNTIYF. Written as DNA, the CDR3 is TGCGCCAGCAGCTTAGACAGACACGGCCGAAACACCATATATTTT. The chain carries TRBV5-1 and TRBJ1-3; a possible D gene is TRBD1 (5 bases). This CDR3 has 15 amino acids. Trimming pared 2 bases from V and 5 bases from J, leaving 14 bases between. Germline CDR1 SGHRS, CDR2 YFSETQ.

The rearrangement links TRBV28 to TRBJ1-5; D unresolved. V was shortened by 8 bases and J by 5 bases, with 10 bases between the two germline ends. The CDR3 covers 12 residues. Per the germline V gene, CDR1 is MDHEN and CDR2 is SYDVKM. CDR3 residues: CASGPLDQPQHF. CDR3 in DNA: TGTGCCAGCGGCCCCCTAGATCAGCCCCAGCATTTT.

This clone was observed once. The chain is built from TRBV12-3 or TRBV12-4 and TRBJ2-5; D ambiguous. Trimming shortened V by 2 bases and J by 1 base, and 5 bases separated the two germline ends. The CDR3 runs to 13 residues. The CDR3 region is CASSLNTQETQYF. The CDR3 bases are TGTGCCAGCAGTTTAAACACCCAAGAGACCCAGTACTTC.

This clone was seen only a few times. The chain links TRBV4-3 to TRBJ1-2; D is perhaps TRBD1 (6 bases). CDR1 and CDR2 (germline): LGHNA, YSLEER. The CDR3 runs to 16 residues. The ends were cut back, 3 bases at V and 3 bases at J, with 17 bases in the middle. CDR3 in DNA: TGCGCCAGCAGCCAGAACGCCCGGGGGGCATACTATGGCTACACCTTC. Residues: CASSQNARGAYYGYTF.

DNA of the CDR3: TGTGCCAGCATCCCCGGGGGACCTCCGGGGACTGAAGCTTTCTTT. Encoded protein: CASIPGGPPGTEAFF. The chain combines TRBV28 with TRBJ1-1; D is perhaps TRBD1 (5 bases). The germline CDR1 and CDR2 sequences are MDHEN and SYDVKM. The CDR3 consists of 15 residues. Trimming stripped 7 bases from V and 5 bases from J, with 20 bases between.

The CDR3 DNA sequence: TGTGCCAGCAGCTTACTAGCGGGCCCTACCTACAATGAGCAGTTCTTC. Its protein is CASSLLAGPTYNEQFF. The genes are TRBV7-9 and TRBJ2-1, with 8 nucleotides matching TRBD2. CDR1 SEHNR and CDR2 FQNEAQ come from the germline V gene (reference sequence). There are 16 residues in the CDR3. V trimming: 2 bases; J trimming: 2 bases; junction bases outside the gene matches: 5.

The chain is built from TRBV27 and TRBJ1-2; 8 nucleotides align to TRBD1. The V segment lost 4 bases and the J segment 6 bases; nucleotides outside the gene matches: 10. Germline-derived CDR1 and CDR2 are MNHEY and SMNVEV (reference sequence). The CDR3 loop spans 15 amino acids. The chain's CDR3 is CASSSGRGLFDGYTF. The CDR3 bases are TGTGCCAGCAGTTCTGGCAGGGGGCTTTTCGATGGCTACACCTTC.

The CDR3 region is CASSIVQGYGYTF. DNA of the CDR3: TGTGCCAGTAGTATAGTCCAGGGCTATGGCTACACCTTC. The chain employs TRBV19 and TRBJ1-2; TRBD1 is a possible D gene (5 bases). CDR1 and CDR2 (germline): LNHDA, SQIVND (reference sequence). This CDR3 region has 13 residues. V dropped 1 base and J dropped 4 bases, with 7 bases sitting between them. The variable domain in full, completed from reference TRBV19 and TRBJ1-2, reads DGGITQSPKYLFRKEGQNVTLSCEQNLNHDAMYWYRQDPGQGLRLIYYSQIVNDFQKGDIAEGYSVSREKKESFPLTVTSAQKNPTAFYLCASSIVQGYGYTFGSGTRLTVV.

The chain couples TRBV9 to TRBJ1-3, with TRBD1 matching 10 bases. V was pared by 0 bases and J by 4 bases, with 4 bases of the junction left unmatched. Per germline, CDR1 SGDLS and CDR2 YYNGEE. The length of the CDR3 is 16 residues. CDR3 region: CASSVVDRGRGNTIYF. In DNA, the CDR3 is TGTGCCAGCAGCGTAGTAGACAGGGGGCGAGGAAACACCATATATTTT.

This chain joins TRBV2 and TRBJ1-4, with D unclear. Germline assignment: CDR1 SNHLY and CDR2 FYNNEI. This CDR3 has 15 residues. The germline V and J ends were trimmed by 6 bases and 0 bases, with 11 bases remaining between them. The CDR3 coding sequence is TGTGCCAGCAGGTTGAACAGTGCAACTAATGAAAAACTGTTTTTT. It codes for CASRLNSATNEKLFF.

The rearrangement links TRBV5-1 to TRBJ2-7; TRBD1 matches 9 bases. This CDR3 spans 14 amino acids. Germline V CDR1 and CDR2: SGHRS, YFSETQ. J lost 4 bases, V lost 2 bases, and 4 bases had no gene match. This CDR3 is CASSLGGQGYEQYF. As DNA, the CDR3 is TGCGCCAGCAGCTTAGGGGGACAGGGATACGAGCAGTACTTC.

The J gene is TRBJ1-4, the V gene TRBV5-1; TRBD1 matches 9 bases. V trimming: 0 bases; J trimming: 3 bases; junction bases outside the gene matches: 6. This CDR3 has 17 residues. The germline V gene has CDR1 SGHRS and CDR2 YFSETQ. The CDR3 DNA follows: TGCGCCAGCAGCTTGGGGGACAGGGTATTTTCTAATGAAAAACTGTTTTTT. It encodes CASSLGDRVFSNEKLFF.

This clone was seen a handful of times. The V and J genes are TRBV5-1 and TRBJ2-2, with 12 bases aligning to TRBD2. CDR3 length equals 18 residues. The V gene end was trimmed by 2 bases and the J gene end by 2 bases; junction bases not matched to a gene: 7. Germline CDR1 reads SGHRS; CDR2 reads YFSETQ. CDR3 amino acids: CASSFGLAGRENTGELFF. Here the CDR3 DNA reads TGCGCCAGCAGCTTCGGACTAGCGGGAAGGGAAAACACCGGGGAGCTGTTTTTT. Full variable domain (outside the CDR3, taken from reference TRBV5-1 and TRBJ2-2): KAGVTQTPRYLIKTRGQQVTLSCSPISGHRSVSWYQQTPGQGLQFLFEYFSETQRNKGNFPGRFSGRQFSNSRSEMNVSTLELGDSALYLCASSFGLAGRENTGELFFGEGSRLTVL.

This sequence joins TRBV21-1 and TRBJ1-2; TRBD1, the table's D call, lacks a check against the DNA. TRBV21-1 has pseudogene status. This CDR3 has 15 amino acids. CDR3: CASSRERGQGHGYTF. CDR3 bases: TGTGCCAGCAGCAGGGAAAGGGGACAGGGGCATGGCTACACCTTC.

This clone was counted a single time. J is TRBJ2-3 and V is TRBV18; D is perhaps TRBD1 (5 bases). Trimming pared 7 bases from V and 2 bases from J, leaving 16 bases between. The germline CDR1 and CDR2 sequences are KGHSH and LQKENI. The length of the CDR3 is 15 residues. The CDR3, as DNA: TGTGCCAGCTTACAGGATATCGTCCACACAGATACGCAGTATTTT. Protein: CASLQDIVHTDTQYF.

This chain joins TRBV27 and TRBJ1-1; 11 bases are shared with TRBD1. The CDR3 is 18 amino acids. J gave up 4 bases and V 5 bases, and 15 bases lay outside the gene matches. CDR1 and CDR2 (germline): MNHEY, SMNVEV (reference sequence). DNA of the CDR3: TGTGCCAGCAGTCCTTTGTTGGGAAGGACAGGGGGCCGCACTGAAGCTTTCTTT. Its protein product is CASSPLLGRTGGRTEAFF.

V is TRBV6-5 and J is TRBJ2-3; TRBD2 matches at 8 bases. The trim removed 7 bases at V and 3 bases at J, leaving 9 bases unmatched. Germline V CDR1 and CDR2: MNHEY, SVGAGI. This CDR3 has 15 residues. The CDR3 here is CASILAGGSTDTQYF. CDR3 coding DNA: TGTGCCAGCATCTTGGCGGGGGGATCAACAGATACGCAGTATTTT.